Listed here is a single T cell receptor (beta chain). Germline V gene data show CDR1 as SGHRS and CDR2 as YFSETQ. The ends lost 4 bases at V and 4 bases at J; junction bases unmatched: 7. This CDR3 is built from 15 residues. Clones were sequenced by immunoSEQ multiplex PCR, and TCRdb holds only the in-frame ones, with some missing. The sample consists of over 130,000 clones, around three quarters of them appearing once. This sample was included in a study of blood T cell repertoires in COVID-19. Study details: COVID-19 samples from acute and convalescent phases originated in the United States, Italy and Spain. In each case, the material was cDNA or gDNA derived from T cells, B-cell-depleted T cells, or PBMCs.

The sequenced material came from peripheral blood. The rearrangement uses TRBV5-1 and TRBJ2-3, with 9 bases lining up with TRBD1. The source of this sequence is a man in his forties or fifties with acute or convalescent COVID-19. CDR3 region: CASSEYRGRADTQYF. CDR3 coding DNA: TGCGCCAGCAGCGAATACAGGGGGCGCGCAGATACGCAGTATTTT.